This T cell receptor beta chain was captured in a study of blood T cell repertoires in COVID-19. Study as a whole: Italy, Spain and the United States were the sources of the convalescent and acute COVID-19 samples. In each case, the material was cDNA or gDNA derived from T cells, B-cell-depleted T cells, or PBMCs.

The method was immunoSEQ multiplex PCR; TCRdb's version includes in-frame clones alone and lacks a portion of them. The sample records over 150,000 clones, roughly 83% being singletons. The sequence derives from a woman aged 55-69 years with COVID-19, enrolled during active disease. Sequencing used peripheral blood.

CDR3: CASGGASGLSKETQYF. The CDR3 DNA reads as TGTGCCAGCGGTGGGGCTAGCGGCCTTTCAAAAGAGACCCAGTACTTC. This sequence joins TRBV5-4 and TRBJ2-5, with TRBD2 matching 7 bases. CDR3 length equals 16 residues. Unmatched junction bases numbered 15, after V lost 7 bases and J lost 3 bases. The germline gives CDR1 SGHNT, CDR2 YYREEE (reference sequence).